This T cell receptor beta chain was recovered during a study of cytomegalovirus exposure and HLA in healthy donors. Study-level results: Sequences of the TCR beta chain were said to predict the HLA-A and HLA-B alleles of most subjects accurately.

PCR used 60 Vbeta primers and 13 Jbeta primers. How the authors handled the data: In a later analysis, the count reached 82 million or so unique TCR beta chains, with about 9.9 million shared. Profiling relied on immunoSEQ multiplex PCR, and the TCRdb table lists in-frame clones only, not all of them. The V and J calls and clone size come from that table; D and trimming were worked out from the DNA. Of 95,000 to 150,000 clones listed, approximately 80% are singletons. As concerns this clone: The antigen is unknown.

The sequence was collected from a female donor in good health and CMV-seropositive. Specimen: PBMCs.

The CDR3 loop reads CASSRQGENTEAFF. The DNA of the CDR3 is TGTGCCAGCAGTCGACAGGGTGAGAACACTGAAGCTTTCTTT. This chain uses TRBV7-2 with TRBJ1-1, with TRBD1 matching 7 bases. Germline CDR1 SGHTA, CDR2 FQGNSA. This CDR3 comprises 14 residues. The trim removed 6 bases at V and 1 base at J, leaving 5 bases unmatched. The full variable domain, rest sourced from reference TRBV7-2 and TRBJ1-1, is GAGVSQSPSNKVTEKGKDVELRCDPISGHTALYWYRQSLGQGLEFLIYFQGNSAPDKSGLPSDRFSAERTGGSVSTLTIQRTQQEDSAVYLCASSRQGENTEAFFGQGTRLTVV.